A single sample is the source of the 26 T cell receptor beta chains below, sequenced in a study of blood T cell repertoires in COVID-19. Libraries were prepared by immunoSEQ multiplex PCR; TCRdb keeps only in-frame clonotypes and omits some of them. The sample has some 62,000 clones, roughly 80% seen once. Sequenced material: peripheral blood. The receptors derive from a woman older than 75 with active or convalescent COVID-19.

The chain combines TRBV7-8 with TRBJ1-1, with a possible D match to TRBD1 (6 bases). The V end lost 4 bases, the J end lost 1 base, and 13 bases lay between the germline ends. Germline CDR1 is SGHVS and CDR2 is FQNEAQ. The CDR3 extends over 15 amino acids. CDR3: CASSSTGRGNTEAFF. The CDR3, as DNA: TGTGCCAGCAGCTCTACAGGGAGAGGGAACACTGAAGCTTTCTTT.

The rearrangement joins TRBV25-1 to TRBJ1-2; 7 nucleotides align to TRBD1. V was pared by 4 bases and J by 0 bases, with 5 bases of the junction left unmatched. Germline V gives CDR1 MGHDK, CDR2 SYGVNS. The CDR3 length is 15 residues. This CDR3 is CASSGGQHSNYGYTF. In DNA form, the CDR3 reads TGTGCCAGCAGTGGGGGACAGCACTCTAACTATGGCTACACCTTC.

The chain links TRBV27 to TRBJ1-4; unclear D gene. This CDR3 has 15 amino acids. Germline values: CDR1 MNHEY, CDR2 SMNVEV (reference sequence). The ends were cut back, 7 bases at V and 7 bases at J, with 19 bases in the middle. DNA for the CDR3: TGTGCCAGCAATATACCCGGTAGTGCAGGTGAAAAACTGTTTTTT. This sequence encodes CASNIPGSAGEKLFF. The variable domain in full, completed from reference TRBV27 and TRBJ1-4, reads EAQVTQNPRYLITVTGKKLTVTCSQNMNHEYMSWYRQDPGLGLRQIYYSMNVEVTDKGDVPEGYKVSRKEKRNFPLILESPSPNQTSLYFCASNIPGSAGEKLFFGSGTQLSVL.

There are a few counts of this clone. This chain connects TRBV18 to TRBJ2-7; no definite D call. Germline CDR1 is KGHSH and CDR2 is LQKENI. Trimming shortened V by 2 bases and J by 2 bases, and 13 bases separated the two germline ends. The CDR3 loop spans 15 amino acids. The CDR3 region is CASSPSSGSPYEQYF. In nucleotides, the CDR3 is TGTGCCAGCTCACCAAGTTCCGGGTCCCCCTACGAGCAGTACTTC.

The chain links TRBV5-6 to TRBJ2-7; TRBD1 might be the D (6 bases). In germline, CDR1 is SGHDT, CDR2 YYEEEE. The CDR3 runs 13 residues. The germline V and J ends were trimmed by 3 bases and 0 bases, with 7 bases remaining between them. The CDR3: CASSWTASYEQYF. For the CDR3, the DNA is TGTGCCAGCAGCTGGACAGCCTCCTACGAGCAGTACTTC. Drawing the rest from reference TRBV5-6 and TRBJ2-7, the complete variable domain is DAGVTQSPTHLIKTRGQQVTLRCSPKSGHDTVSWYQQALGQGPQFIFQYYEEEERQRGNFPDRFSGHQFPNYSSELNVNALLLGDSALYLCASSWTASYEQYFGPGTRLTVT.

V gene TRBV6-6 combines with J gene TRBJ1-5; D is unresolved. CDR3 length: 15 amino acids. V was pared by 0 bases and J by 4 bases, with 10 bases between. Per germline, CDR1 MNHNY and CDR2 SVGAGI (reference sequence). The DNA of the CDR3 is TGTGCCAGCAGTTACTCGAGTTCGATAAATCAGCCCCAGCATTTT. It encodes CASSYSSSINQPQHF.

Only a few counts were recorded for this clone. This rearrangement joins TRBV5-1 to TRBJ2-7, with D tentatively TRBD2 (5 bases). V gave up 0 bases and J gave up 3 bases, with 10 bases separating them. Germline CDR1 reads SGHRS; CDR2 reads YFSETQ. The CDR3 runs 14 residues. The CDR3 loop is CASSLGGGNYEQYF. In DNA, the CDR3 is TGCGCCAGCAGCTTGGGAGGAGGAAACTACGAGCAGTACTTC.

The chain links TRBV4-1 to TRBJ1-2; D is undetermined. The length of the CDR3 is 14 residues. The V end lost 1 base, the J end lost 8 bases, and 14 bases lay between the germline ends. The germline V gene has CDR1 MGHRA and CDR2 YSYEKL. This CDR3 reads CASSQATLLGGYTF. CDR3 DNA: TGCGCCAGCAGCCAAGCAACGCTGCTGGGCGGCTACACCTTC.

This chain connects TRBV2 to TRBJ2-5; 13 bases line up with TRBD2. CDR1 is SNHLY, CDR2 FYNNEI, per germline. The V gene end was trimmed by 6 bases and the J gene end by 5 bases; junction bases not matched to a gene: 6. This CDR3 spans 15 amino acids. CDR3 amino acids: CASSEGLAGLETQYF. CDR3 nucleotides: TGTGCCAGCAGCGAGGGACTAGCGGGGTTGGAGACCCAGTACTTC.

This chain connects TRBV19 to TRBJ1-1; a possible D gene is TRBD1 (5 bases). V was shortened by 3 bases and J by 6 bases, with 11 bases between the two germline ends. This CDR3 has 13 residues. The V gene's germline CDR1 is LNHDA and CDR2 SQIVND (reference sequence). The CDR3 DNA reads TGTGCCAGTAGTATCATCAGGGAGGCTGAAGCTTTCTTT. Translation: CASSIIREAEAFF.

The rearrangement joins TRBV20-1 to TRBJ1-1; D gene unclear. CDR1 is DFQATT, CDR2 SNEGSKA, per germline (reference sequence). V was shortened by 3 bases and J by 1 base, with 15 bases between the two germline ends. The CDR3 runs 15 residues. The CDR3 sequence is CSASVPTSGNTEAFF. Written as DNA, the CDR3 is TGCAGTGCTAGTGTCCCAACCTCGGGGAACACTGAAGCTTTCTTT.

The rearrangement links TRBV10-1 to TRBJ1-5; a possible D gene is TRBD1 (6 bases). Trimming shortened V by 5 bases and J by 7 bases, and 18 bases separated the two germline ends. The CDR3 totals 15 residues. Germline CDR1 WNHNN, CDR2 SYGVQD (reference sequence). CDR3 DNA sequence: TGCGCCAGCAGTCCCGGGGGGGCCAACGCGCAGCCCCAGCATTTT. It specifies CASSPGGANAQPQHF.

The chain has TRBV12-3 or TRBV12-4 and TRBJ1-1; D gene unclear. V lost 4 bases to trimming and J lost 3 bases, with 3 bases between them. There are 11 residues in the CDR3. CDR3 residues: CASSSDTEAFF. The CDR3 bases are TGTGCCAGCAGTTCTGACACTGAAGCTTTCTTT.

The V gene is TRBV10-3, the J gene TRBJ2-7, with D possibly TRBD2 on 6 matching bases. CDR3 length equals 15 residues. Germline CDR1 reads ENHRY; CDR2 reads SYGVKD. Trimming left V 0 bases short and J 7 bases short, with 16 bases between. CDR3 amino acids: CAISESGGGLREQYF. The CDR3 DNA follows: TGTGCCATCAGTGAGTCTGGTGGGGGGTTGAGGGAGCAGTACTTC.

This chain uses TRBV21-1 with TRBJ2-3; the DNA was not compared with TRBD2, the D call given in the table. TRBV21-1 represents a pseudogene. The CDR3 covers 16 residues. The CDR3 loop reads CASSKEDSGGTDTQYF. CDR3 nucleotides: TGTGCCAGCAGCAAAGAGGATAGCGGGGGCACAGATACGCAGTATTTT.

The chain employs TRBV9 and TRBJ2-7; 8 positions match TRBD2. Germline CDR1 and CDR2: SGDLS and YYNGEE. The CDR3 is made up of 16 amino acids. Trimming removed 0 bases from V and 5 bases from J; junction bases left unmatched: 10. CDR3 nucleotide sequence: TGTGCCAGCAGCGTAGGGGGAGCGGGGGTGGTGGACGAGCAGTACTTC. The encoded protein is CASSVGGAGVVDEQYF.

The rearrangement uses TRBV5-1 and TRBJ1-4; D is undetermined. Per the germline V gene, CDR1 is SGHRS and CDR2 is YFSETQ. The CDR3 is 15 residues long. Trimming left V 1 base short and J 8 bases short, with 15 bases between. The CDR3 bases are TGCGCCAGCAGCTTGAATGACTTCGGAGGCGAAAAACTGTTTTTT. This codes for CASSLNDFGGEKLFF. The full variable domain, completed using reference TRBV5-1 and TRBJ1-4, is KAGVTQTPRYLIKTRGQQVTLSCSPISGHRSVSWYQQTPGQGLQFLFEYFSETQRNKGNFPGRFSGRQFSNSRSEMNVSTLELGDSALYLCASSLNDFGGEKLFFGSGTQLSVL.

The gene calls are TRBV7-9 and TRBJ1-2; D uncertain. Germline V gene lookup returns CDR1 SEHNR and CDR2 FQNEAQ (reference sequence). V gave up 4 bases and J gave up 2 bases, with 5 bases separating them. This CDR3 is 12 amino acids long. DNA for the CDR3: TGTGCCAGCAGCTCAGAAAACTATGGCTACACCTTC. It specifies CASSSENYGYTF.

In nucleotides, the CDR3 is TGTGCCAGCAGTACAAACAGGGTTCAGAACACTGAAGCTTTCTTT. It translates to CASSTNRVQNTEAFF. The chain uses TRBV2 and TRBJ1-1; D perhaps matches TRBD1 (6 bases). The CDR3 totals 15 residues. Per the germline V gene, CDR1 is SNHLY and CDR2 is FYNNEI. Trimming took off 5 bases at V and 1 base at J, with 14 bases between the two ends.

The chain joins TRBV2 to TRBJ1-2; 9 nucleotides line up with TRBD1. The germline V gene encodes CDR1 SNHLY and CDR2 FYNNEI. V lost 6 bases, J lost 8 bases, and 4 bases stayed unmatched. The CDR3 totals 12 residues. The CDR3 sequence is CASRDRGWGYTF. For the CDR3, the DNA is TGTGCCAGCAGGGACAGGGGATGGGGCTACACCTTC. Looking up the rest from reference TRBV2 and TRBJ1-2 gives the full variable domain: EPEVTQTPSHQVTQMGQEVILRCVPISNHLYFYWYRQILGQKVEFLVSFYNNEISEKSEIFDDQFSVERPDGSNFTLKIRSTKLEDSAMYFCASRDRGWGYTFGSGTRLTVV.

This clone came up once. This chain connects TRBV30 to TRBJ1-1; no firm D call. The germline V gene encodes CDR1 GTSNPN and CDR2 SVGIG (reference sequence). V lost 5 bases to trimming and J lost 1 base, with 2 bases between them. The CDR3 has 10 residues. The CDR3 spells CAWRNTEAFF. In DNA, the CDR3 is TGTGCCTGGCGGAACACTGAAGCTTTCTTT.

This chain joins TRBV3-1 (or the pseudogene TRBV3-2) and TRBJ2-4; possibly TRBD2 for D (6 bases). V was shortened by 1 base and J by 6 bases, with 13 bases between the two germline ends. Germline CDR1 LGHDT, CDR2 YNNKEL (reference sequence). This CDR3 has 15 residues. CDR3 amino acids: CASSQVGEVGNIQYF. CDR3 coding DNA: TGTGCCAGCAGCCAAGTAGGGGAGGTCGGAAACATTCAGTACTTC.

This chain uses TRBV6-5 with TRBJ1-6, with D maybe TRBD1 (5 bases). V shed 2 bases and J shed 10 bases, with 12 bases lying between them. The germline gives CDR1 MNHEY, CDR2 SVGAGI. This CDR3 contains 14 residues. CDR3 sequence reads: CASSYQRRGSPLHF. In nucleotides, the CDR3 is TGTGCCAGCAGTTACCAGAGGAGGGGATCACCCCTCCACTTT.

The genes are TRBV5-8 and TRBJ2-7; TRBD1 matches 10 bases. The V gene's germline CDR1 is SGHTS and CDR2 YDEGEE. The ends lost 3 bases at V and 3 bases at J; junction bases unmatched: 3. CDR3 length: 14 residues. The CDR3 nucleotides are TGTGCCAGCAGCTCCGGGACAGGGGTCTACGAGCAGTACTTC. It codes for CASSSGTGVYEQYF. Combining the CDR3 with reference TRBV5-8 and TRBJ2-7 gives the whole variable domain EAGVTQSPTHLIKTRGQQATLRCSPISGHTSVYWYQQALGLGLQFLLWYDEGEERNRGNFPPRFSGRQFPNYSSELNVNALELEDSALYLCASSSGTGVYEQYFGPGTRLTVT.

In this sample, this clone turned up a few times. The V and J genes are TRBV5-1 and TRBJ1-4, with D perhaps matching TRBD1 (5 bases). The germline CDR1 and CDR2 sequences are SGHRS and YFSETQ. The V end lost 0 bases, the J end lost 5 bases, and 14 bases lay between the germline ends. The CDR3 covers 16 residues. The CDR3 region is CASSLGRGTENEKLFF. The CDR3 coding sequence is TGCGCCAGCAGCTTGGGTCGGGGGACCGAAAATGAAAAACTGTTTTTT.

This clone was seen a handful of times. This specimen includes other DNA sequences encoding the same CDR3. The chain carries TRBV5-1 and TRBJ1-2; TRBD1 is a possible D gene (6 bases). Germline V gene data show CDR1 as SGHRS and CDR2 as YFSETQ. Trimming stripped 2 bases from V and 2 bases from J, with 7 bases between. CDR3 length: 13 residues. The CDR3 DNA sequence: TGCGCCAGCAGCTTCCAGGGGAACTATGGCTACACCTTC. It encodes CASSFQGNYGYTF. Full variable domain (remainder filled in from reference TRBV5-1 and TRBJ1-2): KAGVTQTPRYLIKTRGQQVTLSCSPISGHRSVSWYQQTPGQGLQFLFEYFSETQRNKGNFPGRFSGRQFSNSRSEMNVSTLELGDSALYLCASSFQGNYGYTFGSGTRLTVV.